One sample yielded the 28 T cell receptor beta chains listed below, sequenced in a study of tissue T cells after allogeneic stem cell transplantation. Sequencing used immunoSEQ multiplex PCR; TCRdb keeps in-frame clones, though not all of them. The sample includes 3,000 to 4,000 clones, 50% of them seen just once. Time point defined: mouse harvest day 7 after allogeneic transplant. Tail vein injection delivered 10^7 T-cell-depleted bone marrow cells and 10^6 splenic CD5+ T cells. Material for sequencing was gut tissue. These receptor sequences come from a female BALB/c mouse given C57BL/6 T cells with graft-versus-host disease after an allogeneic hematopoietic cell transplant.

A remark on this clone: Here the gene names and germline are mouse. The CDR3 end is not reached by the read, which stops 1 residue before it; the germline J gene fills it in. The chain couples TRBV13-2 to TRBJ1-1, with TRBD1 identical over 9 bases. This CDR3 has 13 amino acids. The V gene end was trimmed by 4 bases and the J gene end by 4 bases; junction bases not matched to a gene: 2. CDR1 is NNHNN and CDR2 is SYGAGS in the germline V gene (reference sequence). The DNA read from the CDR3 is TGTGCCAGCGGTCGACAGGGGGTCACAGAAGTCTTC. It codes for CASGRQGVTEVF. The full CDR3 is CASGRQGVTEVFF.

With regard to this clone: Gene names follow the mouse nomenclature. Coverage ceases 1 residue before the CDR3 finishes, and the germline J gene fills in the end. The chain employs TRBV29 and TRBJ2-5; TRBD1 matches 7 bases. V dropped 2 bases and J dropped 0; count of bases not matched to a gene: 5. Germline assignment: CDR1 MSHET and CDR2 SYDVDS. This CDR3 region has 16 residues. The CDR3 here is CASSLTGDSNQDTQYF. The CDR3 DNA, read in part, is TGTGCTAGCAGTTTAACCGGGGACAGCAACCAAGACACCCAGTAC.

This clone was observed once. Gene names and germline match the mouse. The read falls 1 residue short of the CDR3 end, and the missing part is taken from the germline J gene. The V and J genes are TRBV2 and TRBJ2-1; 8 bases are a match to TRBD2. The germline gives CDR1 LGHNA, CDR2 YSYQKL. The CDR3 totals 13 residues. Germline trimming cut 5 bases from V and 7 bases from J; bases unmatched to any gene: 4. Incomplete CDR3 DNA: TGTGCCAGCAGCGGGGGGGCGCGAGCTGAGCAGTTC. Translation: CASSGGARAEQF. The entire CDR3 protein reads CASSGGARAEQFF.

This clone was recorded a few times. The gene names here belong to mouse. The read terminates 1 residue ahead of where the CDR3 ends, so the germline J gene completes it. The rearrangement links TRBV3 to TRBJ1-2, with 10 bases fitting TRBD1. CDR1 SNHLY and CDR2 FYNGKV come from the germline V gene (reference sequence). The CDR3 runs to 15 residues. The ends lost 4 bases at V and 2 bases at J; junction bases unmatched: 4. CDR3 sequence reads: CASSSSGQGNSDYTF. Incomplete CDR3 DNA: TGTGCCAGCAGCTCCTCGGGACAGGGGAACTCCGACTACACC.

This clone was seen a handful of times. Germline and genes here are mouse. The DNA ends 1 residue before the CDR3 does, and the rest of the CDR3 is filled in from the germline J gene. The V and J genes are TRBV12-1 and TRBJ2-7, with 8 bases fitting TRBD2. CDR1 SGHSN and CDR2 HYEKVE come from the germline V gene. The CDR3 sequence is 14 residues long. The junction had 3 bases not matched to a gene; V was cut back by 1 base and J by 2 bases. CDR3 bases read: TGTGCCAGCTCTCTGGGGGGGCGCCCCTATGAACAGTAC. This translates into CASSLGGRPYEQY. The entire CDR3 reads CASSLGGRPYEQYF.

Remarks on this clone: These gene names are mouse names. The read ends 1 residue before the CDR3 terminus; that terminus is restored from the germline J gene. V gene TRBV13-3 combines with J gene TRBJ2-4; possibly TRBD1 for D (6 bases). CDR1 NNHDY and CDR2 SYVADS come from the germline V gene. The V and J ends lost 5 bases and 0 bases respectively, with 10 bases between them. The CDR3 length is 14 residues. CDR3 loop: CASRIGQSQNTLYF. The CDR3 DNA, read in part, is TGTGCCAGCAGGATTGGACAGAGTCAAAACACCTTGTAC.

A remark on this clone: The gene symbols are mouse symbols. The read ends 1 residue shy of where the CDR3 ends; the end is completed using the germline J gene. The rearrangement links TRBV3 to TRBJ1-4, with 12 positions matching TRBD1. The CDR3 is 15 amino acids. CDR1 SNHLY and CDR2 FYNGKV come from the germline V gene (reference sequence). V lost 4 bases to trimming and J lost 7 bases; unmatched junction nucleotides: 4. CDR3 DNA, as far as it was read: TGTGCCAGCAGCTGGGGACAGGGGGCAAGCGAAAGATTATTT. Its protein product is CASSWGQGASERLF. The full CDR3 protein is CASSWGQGASERLFF.

This clone was seen a handful of times. Genes here carry mouse names. The read is 1 residue too short to cover the CDR3 end, so that end is filled in from the germline J gene. V gene TRBV1 combines with J gene TRBJ2-7; 10 nucleotides line up with TRBD1. Trimming at V came to 1 base and at J to 7 bases, leaving 4 bases not matched to a gene. The CDR3 has 14 amino acids. The germline CDR1 and CDR2 sequences are NSQYPW and LRSPGD (reference sequence). CDR3 in amino acids: CTCSAGQGAREQYF. Incomplete CDR3 DNA: TGCACCTGCAGTGCAGGACAGGGGGCAAGGGAACAGTAC.

A word on this clone: Genes and germline come from the mouse. The read ends 1 residue before the CDR3 terminus; that terminus is restored from the germline J gene. V gene TRBV15 combines with J gene TRBJ1-6; D not certain. TRBJ1-6 counts as an open reading frame of uncertain function. Germline V gives CDR1 SGHND, CDR2 FRSKSL. Trimming cost V 4 bases and J 0 bases, with 7 bases left between them. The CDR3 spans 15 residues. The CDR3 here is CASSWGNSYNSPLYF. CDR3 bases read: TGTGCCAGCAGTTGGGGAAATTCCTATAATTCGCCCCTCTAC.

A remark on this clone: Gene labels here are mouse ones. The read terminates 1 residue ahead of where the CDR3 ends, so the germline J gene completes it. The V gene is TRBV3, the J gene TRBJ1-2; perhaps TRBD1 as D (5 bases). Germline V gives CDR1 SNHLY, CDR2 FYNGKV (reference sequence). V lost 3 bases and J 0 bases, leaving 8 bases between the germline ends. This CDR3 comprises 14 residues. CDR3 DNA (partial): TGTGCCAGCAGCTTCACAGGAGCAAACTCCGACTACACC. As protein: CASSFTGANSDYT. The full CDR3 protein reads CASSFTGANSDYTF.

This clone has a handful of counts. The listed genes are named as in mouse. CDR3 DNA (partial): TGTGCCAGCATCGGGAATTCTGGAAATACGCTCTAT. This encodes CASIGNSGNTLY. The CDR3 as a whole reads CASIGNSGNTLYF. V gene TRBV26 combines with J gene TRBJ1-3; D gene uncertain. The CDR3 end falls 1 residue outside the read, so it is completed with the germline J gene. Deletions cut 7 bases from V and 0 bases from J, with 7 bases between. Per germline, CDR1 KGHPV and CDR2 FQNQEV (reference sequence). This CDR3 contains 13 residues.

Remarks on this clone: The gene names here belong to mouse. With the read ending 1 residue before the CDR3 end, the germline J gene is used to fill in that end. The V call is TRBV12-1, the J call TRBJ2-3; 11 positions match TRBD2. This CDR3 comprises 15 residues. Germline trimming cut 3 bases from V and 1 base from J; bases unmatched to any gene: 2. Germline-derived CDR1 and CDR2 are SGHSN and HYEKVE. CDR3 DNA, as far as it was read: TGTGCCAGCTCTACGGGACTGGGGGGTGCAGAAACGCTGTAT. Translation gives CASSTGLGGAETLY. The whole CDR3 protein reads CASSTGLGGAETLYF.

Details on this clone: The germline and genes are mouse ones. The part of the CDR3 DNA that was read is TGTGGTGCTAGGGGACAATACACAGAAGTCTTC. This gives the protein CGARGQYTEVF. The whole CDR3 is CGARGQYTEVFF. The J gene is TRBJ1-1, the V gene TRBV20; D not certain. Coverage ceases 1 residue before the CDR3 finishes, and the germline J gene fills in the end. The CDR3 length is 12 residues. Germline CDR1 reads GFQATS; CDR2 reads STVNSAI. Trimming pared 1 base from V and 3 bases from J, leaving 6 bases between.

In this sample, this clone turned up a few times. Gene names denote mouse genes. The CDR3 end falls 1 residue outside the read, so it is completed with the germline J gene. J is TRBJ1-2 and V is TRBV23. CDR1 is KGHTA and CDR2 is FQNQQP in the germline V gene. The CDR3 has 13 amino acids. The CDR3 loop reads CSSSQGRGSDYTF. The part of the CDR3 DNA that was read is TGCTCCAGCAGTCAAGGCAGAGGCTCCGACTACACC.

As to this clone: The gene names given are mouse names. Read coverage stops 1 residue before the CDR3 terminus; the germline J gene supplies the remainder. This sequence joins TRBV31 and TRBJ1-3; a weak D match, TRBD1 (6 bases). V was clipped by 0 bases and J by 3 bases, with 9 bases between them. In germline, CDR1 is GKSSPN, CDR2 SITVG. The CDR3 runs 14 residues. CDR3 DNA, as far as it was read: TGTGCCTGGAGTCTCCAGGGGTATGGAAATACGCTCTAT. This gives the protein CAWSLQGYGNTLY. The whole CDR3 sequence reads CAWSLQGYGNTLYF.

This clone was detected a few times. Genes and germline are mouse. Read coverage stops 1 residue before the CDR3 terminus; the germline J gene supplies the remainder. The chain combines TRBV19 with TRBJ2-7, with 9 positions matching TRBD2. From germline, CDR1 is FNHDT and CDR2 SITEND (reference sequence). This CDR3 spans 14 amino acids. The trim removed 0 bases at V and 3 bases at J, leaving 1 base unmatched. The covered CDR3 bases are TGTGCCAGCAGTATAGGGACTGGGGACTATGAACAGTAC. It translates to CASSIGTGDYEQY. The complete CDR3 reads CASSIGTGDYEQYF.

This clone was observed a few times. Any gene name here is a mouse gene name. The sequence runs out 1 residue before the end of the CDR3; the remainder is reconstructed from the germline J gene. The rearrangement links TRBV3 to TRBJ2-7; perhaps TRBD2 as D (6 bases). Germline V gene sequence: CDR1 SNHLY, CDR2 FYNGKV (reference sequence). The V and J ends lost 4 bases and 2 bases respectively, with 12 bases between them. This CDR3 contains 14 residues. Incomplete CDR3 DNA: TGTGCCAGCAGCTGGTCAGCTGGGGCCTATGAACAGTAC. This codes for CASSWSAGAYEQY. The full CDR3 is CASSWSAGAYEQYF.

In its sample, this clone ranks as large. Gene names and germline refer to mouse. The read finishes 1 residue shy of the CDR3 end, and the germline J gene is used to complete it. The chain employs TRBV16 and TRBJ2-4; D is possibly TRBD2 (7 bases). The CDR3 contains 11 residues. From germline, CDR1 is SGHSA and CDR2 FRNQAP. Trimming took off 5 bases at V and 10 bases at J, with 10 bases between the two ends. The CDR3 sequence: CASSLGAPLYF. The DNA read from the CDR3 is TGTGCAAGCAGCCTGGGGGCCCCCTTGTAC.

A note on this clone: Gene labels here are mouse ones. Coverage ceases 1 residue before the CDR3 finishes, and the germline J gene fills in the end. The rearrangement joins TRBV16 to TRBJ1-2; unclear D gene. V lost 3 bases and J 1 base, leaving 6 bases between the germline ends. Per the germline V gene, CDR1 is SGHSA and CDR2 is FRNQAP. The CDR3 sequence is 13 residues long. The CDR3 spells CASSFGRNSDYTF. The part of the CDR3 DNA that was read is TGTGCAAGCAGCTTCGGCAGAAACTCCGACTACACC.

Regarding this clone: All gene names here are mouse names. The sequenced CDR3 bases are TGTGCCAGCAGCTTAGACGGTCAAAACACCTTGTAC. It translates to CASSLDGQNTLY. The full CDR3 sequence reads CASSLDGQNTLYF. This chain connects TRBV3 to TRBJ2-4; D gene uncertain. The CDR3 end is not reached by the read, which stops 1 residue before it; the germline J gene fills it in. This CDR3 is built from 13 residues. Germline CDR1 and CDR2: SNHLY and FYNGKV (reference sequence). The V and J ends lost 1 base and 1 base respectively, with 3 bases between them.

This clone is categorized as medium-sized. The gene names here belong to mouse. The read halts 1 residue ahead of the CDR3 end, with the missing end drawn from the germline J gene. The V call is TRBV26, the J call TRBJ2-7, with D unresolved. V was cut by 3 bases and J by 0 bases, with 6 bases left in between. CDR3 size: 13 residues. Germline CDR1 and CDR2: KGHPV and FQNQEV (reference sequence). CDR3 bases read: TGTGCCAGCAGTCTAACCAGCTCCTATGAACAGTAC. Translated, it gives CASSLTSSYEQY. The CDR3 in its entirety is CASSLTSSYEQYF.

On this clone itself: Gene names follow the mouse nomenclature. The read ends 1 residue early relative to the CDR3; the germline J gene fills the gap. The V gene is TRBV12-1, the J gene TRBJ1-5; no clear D gene. Per germline, CDR1 SGHSN and CDR2 HYEKVE. Deletions cut 2 bases from V and 3 bases from J, with 7 bases between. CDR3 length: 13 amino acids. CDR3 DNA (partial): TGTGCCAGCTCTCCGGACCCCAACCAGGCTCCGCTT. Its translation is CASSPDPNQAPL. The full CDR3 protein reads CASSPDPNQAPLF. The full variable domain, completed using reference TRBV12-1 and TRBJ1-5, is DSGVVQSPRHIIKEKGGRSVLTCIPISGHSNVVWYQQTLGKELKFLIQHYEKVERDKGFLPSRFSVQQFDDYHSEMNMSALELEDSAMYFCASSPDPNQAPLFGEGTRLSVL.

As to this clone: Gene labels here are mouse ones. The DNA ends 1 residue before the CDR3 does, and the rest of the CDR3 is filled in from the germline J gene. This rearrangement joins TRBV23 to TRBJ2-3; the table assigns TRBD2, which was not confirmed against the DNA. The CDR3 has 13 residues. In germline, CDR1 is KGHTA, CDR2 FQNQQP. CDR3 loop: CSSSPGGGETLYF. The sequenced CDR3 bases are TGCTCCAGCAGTCCCGGGGGGGGAGAAACGCTGTAT.

About this clone itself: Gene labels here are mouse ones. From the germline J gene comes the end of the CDR3, since the read stops 1 residue before it. V is TRBV16 and J is TRBJ2-3, with 7 nucleotides matching TRBD1. The germline CDR1 and CDR2 sequences are SGHSA and FRNQAP. The junction had 2 bases not matched to a gene; V was cut back by 5 bases and J by 3 bases. The CDR3 contains 13 residues. The CDR3: CASSPTGAETLYF. The part of the CDR3 DNA that was read is TGTGCAAGCAGCCCGACAGGGGCAGAAACGCTGTAT.

This clone was picked up one time. The genes and germline here are from mouse. The read is 1 residue too short to cover the CDR3 end, so that end is filled in from the germline J gene. The genes are TRBV4 and TRBJ2-3; 8 bases map to TRBD2. Trimming removed 4 bases from V and 4 bases from J; junction bases left unmatched: 7. CDR3 size: 15 residues. Looked up from germline, CDR1 is LGHDT and CDR2 is YNNKQL (reference sequence). CDR3 DNA (partial): TGTGCCAGCAGCTCCCTCCGGGACTGGACAGAAACGCTGTAT. It specifies CASSSLRDWTETLY. The whole CDR3 region reads CASSSLRDWTETLYF.

With regard to this clone: Any gene name here is a mouse gene name. The read terminates 1 residue ahead of where the CDR3 ends, so the germline J gene completes it. This chain connects TRBV17 to TRBJ1-6; D is possibly TRBD1 (6 bases). TRBJ1-6 counts as an open reading frame of uncertain function. The CDR3 has 15 residues. V was shortened by 5 bases and J by 2 bases, with 10 bases between the two germline ends. Germline V lookup: CDR1 MNHDT, CDR2 YYDKIL. The part of the CDR3 DNA that was read is TGTGCTAGCAGTCTCGGGACACCCTATAATTCGCCCCTCTAC. Its translation is CASSLGTPYNSPLY. The CDR3 in its entirety is CASSLGTPYNSPLYF.

As for this clone: Gene names refer to mouse genes. The CDR3 end is not reached by the read, which stops 1 residue before it; the germline J gene fills it in. The V call is TRBV3, the J call TRBJ1-3; 12 bases map to TRBD1. J was trimmed by 0 bases and V by 2 bases; bases with no gene match: 2. Germline CDR1 and CDR2: SNHLY and FYNGKV (reference sequence). The CDR3 has 17 residues. The CDR3 reads CASSLRGQGASGNTLYF. Partial CDR3 DNA: TGTGCCAGCAGCTTAAGGGGACAGGGGGCTTCTGGAAATACGCTCTAT.

Concerning this clone: Gene names are mouse gene names. The sequenced fragment ends 1 residue before the CDR3 boundary, so the rest is inferred from the germline J gene. The genes are TRBV26 and TRBJ2-2, with D unresolved. The V and J ends lost 1 base and 4 bases respectively, with 1 base between them. This CDR3 has 12 amino acids. In germline, CDR1 is KGHPV, CDR2 FQNQEV (reference sequence). Incomplete CDR3 DNA: TGTGCCAGCAGTCTGTTCACCGGGCAGCTCTAC. Amino acids: CASSLFTGQLY. The entire CDR3 sequence reads CASSLFTGQLYF. Using reference TRBV26 and TRBJ2-2 for the parts outside the CDR3, the full variable domain is NSKVIQTPRYLVKGQGQKAKMRCIPEKGHPVVFWYQQNKNNEFKFLINFQNQEVLQQIDMTEKRFSAECPSNSPCSLEIQSSEAGDSALYLCASSLFTGQLYFGEGSKLTVL.